This T cell receptor beta chain was identified in a study of T cell responses to AZD1222 COVID-19 vaccine (dated by TCRdb to the early 2020s). For the study in its entirety: Because spike-specific TCR depth and breadth did not differ between the two schedules, AZD1222 recipients who got a second dose at roughly 4 weeks were pooled with those who got a second dose at roughly 12 weeks. TCR sequencing covered about 230 trial participants: about 210 given two doses of AZD1222 and 26 given two doses of MenACWY control vaccine. Trial participants were enrolled into age subgroups of 18-55, 56-69 and 70-plus years, which contained around 150, 29 and 61 TCR-sequenced participants, respectively.

Comment on this clone: No antigen is known for it. Base qualities are missing; no much larger clone stands one base away.

The CDR3 regions of human TCRbeta chains were analyzed by immunosequencing. In the authors' own workflow: Repertoire TCRs were checked for matches against a reference library of SARS-CoV-2-specific TCRs that had been generated using the MIRA antigen-specificity platform. Breadth was defined as the fraction of unique TCRs that were SARS-CoV-2-associated, and depth was defined as the fraction of total T cells that were SARS-CoV-2-associated. Using the MIRA data, each spike-specific TCR was mapped to the spike region that the TCR reacts to and placed in a CD4 or CD8 class. Log10-transformed breadth and depth values were compared by one-way ANOVA with Sidak's multiple comparisons tests. In its TCRdb copy, this immuneACCESS table keeps in-frame sequences only and misses some clones. Where compared with another copy, unresolved V genes explain less than half of these, and the others have no known cause. V, J and clone size derive from that table, while D and trimming were established from the DNA sequence. This sample has approximately 120,000 clones in its table, and about 89% of those were observed once. The ten largest clones represent around 4% of the sample.

Summary of the overall study and its limitations: Conclusions about previously exposed vaccinees are limited, since just 5 or 6 AZD1222 recipients were seropositive for SARS-CoV-2 at baseline. No day 14 peak-response samples were available, so repertoires were characterized only after the peak T cell response. The vaccine-associated CD4 TCRs covered the entire spike protein, and the dominant responses fell in regions 160-218 and 743-854. Nearly half of unique spike-specific TCRs reportedly recognized epitopes outside regions mutated in the B.1.351 and B.1.1.7 variants. After two AZD1222 doses, both the breadth and the depth of spike-specific TCRs were significantly higher than at day 0 and than in MenACWY recipients. Most participants were white British and females outnumbered males, and the authors suggested that clonal diversity may have been underestimated. In the small 56-69-year group, the increase in depth fell short of significance, most likely because of low power.

The germline V end is reduced by 5 bases and the J end by 2 bases; junction bases left unmatched: 10. From the cysteine through the phenylalanine, the CDR3 covers 17 amino acids. Only the CDR3 part of the read is kept: 51 bases, read in frame from the first base. CDR1 and CDR2 are read off the germline V gene as SGHTA and FQGNSA. The intended sense of this specimen's time point label: baseline before first vaccination. The vaccinee samples were drawn from two UK trials, COV001 and COV002, one of which was a single-blind randomized controlled phase 2/3 trial testing AZD1222 (ChAdOx1 nCoV-19) in healthy adults. For TCRbeta chain sequencing, PBMC samples from trial participants were taken at day 0 and at day 28 after the second dose.

The rearranged chain carries TRBV7-2 and TRBJ2-3, and 10 bases in between align with TRBD2. Sequencing used peripheral blood, obtained on day 0 of AZD1222 vaccination. This receptor was obtained from an adult in good health. The nucleotides read TGTGCCAGCAGCAATAGCGGGGGGCCCACTGTCACAGATACGCAGTATTTT. It encodes CASSNSGGPTVTDTQYF.